The 30 T cell receptor beta chains listed next were all sequenced from one sample in a study of human T cells and chemical hapten exposure. From whole blood left unfractionated, total RNA was extracted. MiXCR was run by TCRdb on the 5' RACE reads, yielding one entry per CDR3 protein. The sample carries tens of thousands of distinct CDR3 sequences, around 15% recorded once. These receptors came from a female donor in good health.

The chain has TRBV20-1 and TRBJ2-2; 10 bases align to TRBD2. V was pared by 2 bases and J by 5 bases, with 8 bases of the junction left unmatched. The CDR3 is 16 residues long. The germline gives CDR1 DFQATT, CDR2 SNEGSKA (reference sequence). The CDR3 loop reads CSARSRGAGGTGELFF. The CDR3 DNA reads TGCAGTGCTAGATCACGTGGAGCGGGAGGGACCGGGGAGCTGTTTTTT.

The chain joins TRBV6-1 to TRBJ2-3; 8 bases are a match to TRBD2. Per germline, CDR1 MNHNS and CDR2 SASEGT. V lost 8 bases and J lost 0; bases outside the gene matches: 4. The CDR3 extends over 14 amino acids. CDR3 sequence (DNA): TGTGCCAGCGGGACTAGGGATAGCACAGATACGCAGTATTTT. Protein sequence: CASGTRDSTDTQYF.

Only a few counts were recorded for this clonotype. The chain employs TRBV12-3 or TRBV12-4 and TRBJ2-6, with a tentative D call TRBD1 (6 bases). V lost 6 bases, J lost 0 bases, and 15 bases lay in between. This CDR3 has 17 residues. CDR3 coding DNA: TGTGCCAGCAGCCCCCTGGGACAAGTCTCTGGGGCCAACGTCCTGACTTTC. It codes for CASSPLGQVSGANVLTF.

J is TRBJ2-7 and V is TRBV11-2, with 14 positions matching TRBD2. After removal of 3 bases from V and 5 bases from J, the junction contained 21 bases not matched to a gene. This CDR3 has 21 residues. In germline, CDR1 is SGHAT, CDR2 FQNNGV. CDR3 residues: CASSFSPWTSGRNSRQNEQYF. The CDR3 DNA is TGTGCCAGCAGCTTTTCCCCTTGGACTAGCGGGAGGAATTCGCGACAGAACGAGCAGTACTTC.

CDR3 residues: CASSPLGSKGQPQHF. In DNA, the CDR3 is TGTGCCAGCTCGCCCCTCGGAAGCAAGGGTCAGCCCCAGCATTTT. The chain carries TRBV28 and TRBJ1-5; D remains unclear. CDR1 and CDR2 from the germline V gene are MDHEN and SYDVKM. V lost 8 bases and J 6 bases, leaving 20 bases between the germline ends. The CDR3 runs 15 residues.

The rearrangement joins TRBV6-1 to TRBJ2-2; the D call may be TRBD1 or TRBD2 (6 bases each). The CDR3 runs to 14 residues. Germline-derived CDR1 and CDR2 are MNHNS and SASEGT. V dropped 2 bases and J dropped 4 bases, with 8 bases sitting between them. CDR3 residues: CASSEWGATGELFF. In DNA form, the CDR3 reads TGTGCCAGCAGTGAATGGGGGGCCACCGGGGAGCTGTTTTTT.

The CDR3 protein is CASSQAPELYNEQFF. In nucleotides, the CDR3 is TGTGCCAGCAGTCAAGCGCCCGAACTCTACAATGAGCAGTTCTTC. The chain carries TRBV5-5 and TRBJ2-1; D call uncertain. The CDR3 covers 15 residues. V was cut by 5 bases and J by 3 bases, with 15 bases left in between. Germline-derived CDR1 and CDR2 are SGHKS and YYEKEE (reference sequence). Combining the CDR3 with reference TRBV5-5 and TRBJ2-1 gives the whole variable domain DAGVTQSPTHLIKTRGQQVTLRCSPISGHKSVSWYQQVLGQGPQFIFQYYEKEERGRGNFPDRFSARQFPNYSSELNVNALLLGDSALYLCASSQAPELYNEQFFGPGTRLTVL.

V is TRBV7-2 and J is TRBJ2-5, with 8 nucleotides matching TRBD2. J was trimmed by 5 bases and V by 1 base; bases with no gene match: 9. This CDR3 is built from 16 residues. The germline V gene has CDR1 SGHTA and CDR2 FQGNSA. In DNA, the CDR3 is TGTGCCAGCAGCTTAGGATACGGGGGGGGGTCTGAGACCCAGTACTTC. Protein: CASSLGYGGGSETQYF.

This sequence joins TRBV20-1 and TRBJ1-1; D unclear. The CDR3 is made up of 12 amino acids. The V end was cut by 7 bases, the J end by 6 bases, with 15 bases between. Per the germline V gene, CDR1 is DFQATT and CDR2 is SNEGSKA (reference sequence). Written as DNA, the CDR3 is TGCAGTGGTTCAGCTCTTGGCCCTGAAGCTTTCTTT. Protein product: CSGSALGPEAFF.

This clonotype was seen a handful of times. The chain combines TRBV2 with TRBJ1-5; possibly TRBD1 for D (6 bases). The CDR3 contains 16 residues. Trimming removed 1 base at V and 11 bases at J, with 21 bases between. Looked up from germline, CDR1 is SNHLY and CDR2 is FYNNEI. CDR3 in amino acids: CASSEEGGAVMGAQHF. CDR3 bases: TGTGCCAGCAGTGAAGAGGGGGGGGCTGTGATGGGGGCCCAGCATTTT.

The sample holds many counts of this clonotype. The V call is TRBV4-3, the J call TRBJ2-3; a weak D match, TRBD2 (6 bases). The germline gives CDR1 LGHNA, CDR2 YSLEER. The CDR3 loop spans 14 amino acids. V shed 1 base and J shed 6 bases, with 11 bases lying between them. The DNA for the CDR3 is TGCGCCAGCAGCCAAGGACTAGGAGCGGATACGCAGTATTTT. Translated, it gives CASSQGLGADTQYF.

The rearrangement joins TRBV6-6 to TRBJ2-3, with D perhaps TRBD1 or TRBD2 (5 bases each). CDR1 and CDR2 (germline): MNHNY, SVGAGI (reference sequence). V lost 0 bases, J lost 6 bases, and 16 bases lay in between. This CDR3 has 16 residues. CDR3 loop: CASSYSLNGAADTQYF. As DNA, the CDR3 is TGTGCCAGCAGTTACTCGTTAAACGGGGCCGCTGATACGCAGTATTTT.

The V and J genes are TRBV2 and TRBJ2-3; 9 bases line up with TRBD1. Germline values: CDR1 SNHLY, CDR2 FYNNEI. The CDR3 is made up of 14 amino acids. V gave up 4 bases and J gave up 4 bases; unmatched junction bases: 3. Here the CDR3 reads CASSGQGGSDTQYF. The CDR3 DNA is TGTGCCAGCAGTGGACAGGGGGGATCAGATACGCAGTATTTT.

J is TRBJ1-6 and V is TRBV29-1; D call uncertain. Deletions cut 4 bases from V and 7 bases from J, with 8 bases between. There are 12 residues in the CDR3. Germline V lookup: CDR1 SQVTM, CDR2 ANQGSEA. The CDR3 loop is CSVGETNSPLHF. DNA of the CDR3: TGCAGCGTTGGGGAAACGAATTCACCCCTCCACTTT.

The V call is TRBV3-1, the J call TRBJ2-5, with TRBD2 matching 12 bases. This CDR3 contains 17 residues. V lost 2 bases and J lost 5; bases outside the gene matches: 9. CDR1 and CDR2 from the germline V gene are LGHDT and YNNKEL (reference sequence). The CDR3 loop reads CASSQMPLAGGSETQYF. DNA for the CDR3: TGTGCCAGCAGCCAAATGCCCCTAGCGGGGGGGTCGGAGACCCAGTACTTC.

V gene TRBV30 combines with J gene TRBJ2-7; D possibly matches TRBD1 or TRBD2 (6 bases each). Trimming cost V 4 bases and J 0 bases, with 13 bases left between them. The CDR3 totals 14 residues. The germline V gene encodes CDR1 GTSNPN and CDR2 SVGIG (reference sequence). The CDR3 loop reads CAWTKQGGSYEQYF. CDR3 coding DNA: TGTGCCTGGACGAAACAGGGAGGCTCCTACGAGCAGTACTTC.

This clonotype was seen more than once but under ten times. The chain is built from TRBV7-8 and TRBJ1-1, with no clear D. The germline gives CDR1 SGHVS, CDR2 FQNEAQ. V was pared by 3 bases and J by 4 bases, with 9 bases between. CDR3 length: 13 residues. The DNA for the CDR3 is TGTGCCAGCAGCTTCACGGGTAGCACTGAAGCTTTCTTT. It codes for CASSFTGSTEAFF. Full variable domain (rest looked up from reference TRBV7-8 and TRBJ1-1): GAGVSQSPRYKVAKRGQDVALRCDPISGHVSLFWYQQALGQGPEFLTYFQNEAQLDKSGLPSDRFFAERPEGSVSTLKIQRTQQEDSAVYLCASSFTGSTEAFFGQGTRLTVV.

V and J are TRBV4-3 and TRBJ2-1; 9 nucleotides agree with TRBD2. In germline, CDR1 is LGHNA, CDR2 YSLEER. This CDR3 region has 16 residues. V was pared by 0 bases and J by 6 bases, with 6 bases of the junction left unmatched. The CDR3 sequence: CASSQDIQRGANEQFF. The CDR3 DNA is TGCGCCAGCAGCCAAGATATCCAGCGGGGGGCCAATGAGCAGTTCTTC.

This clonotype was recorded many times. The chain is built from TRBV28 and TRBJ1-1, with D uncertain. Per germline, CDR1 MDHEN and CDR2 SYDVKM. This CDR3 contains 12 residues. V gave up 5 bases and J gave up 10 bases, with 14 bases separating them. The CDR3 DNA reads TGTGCCAGCAGTCCTCGCCAGTTAGGAGCTTTCTTT. Its protein product is CASSPRQLGAFF.

The V call is TRBV3-1, the J call TRBJ2-1, with 8 bases that match TRBD2. The CDR3 loop spans 15 amino acids. The trim removed 5 bases at V and 4 bases at J, leaving 7 bases unmatched. Per the germline V gene, CDR1 is LGHDT and CDR2 is YNNKEL (reference sequence). The CDR3 loop reads CASSSRLASYNEQFF. DNA for the CDR3: TGTGCCAGCAGCTCCCGACTAGCGTCGTACAATGAGCAGTTCTTC.

This CDR3 reads CASSSTGQANYGYTF. Here the CDR3 DNA reads TGCGCCAGCAGCTCCACCGGACAGGCTAACTATGGCTACACCTTC. The J gene is TRBJ1-2, the V gene TRBV5-1; 7 nucleotides align to TRBD1. V trimming: 3 bases; J trimming: 0 bases; junction bases outside the gene matches: 5. This CDR3 has 15 residues. Germline V gene sequence: CDR1 SGHRS, CDR2 YFSETQ.

This clonotype was found a few times. J is TRBJ2-3 and V is TRBV27; D remains unclear. Trimming stripped 3 bases from V and 4 bases from J, with 11 bases between. CDR1 and CDR2 from the germline V gene are MNHEY and SMNVEV (reference sequence). The CDR3 extends over 14 amino acids. CDR3: CASSLEQFSDTQYF. The CDR3 DNA is TGTGCCAGCAGTTTGGAGCAGTTCTCAGATACGCAGTATTTT.

In its sample, this clonotype was seen a few times. The V and J genes are TRBV12-3 or TRBV12-4 and TRBJ1-1, with 9 bases lining up with TRBD1. Losses at the gene ends were 6 bases for V and 4 bases for J; bases not matched to a gene: 3. CDR3 length: 13 amino acids. For the CDR3, the DNA is TGTGCCAGCAGACAGGGGGCGAGCACTGAAGCTTTCTTT. This translates into CASRQGASTEAFF.

The chain joins TRBV28 to TRBJ2-3, with D possibly TRBD2 on 7 matching bases. V was cut by 4 bases and J by 3 bases, with 23 bases left in between. Germline V lookup: CDR1 MDHEN, CDR2 SYDVKM. The CDR3 loop spans 18 amino acids. For the CDR3, the DNA is TGTGCCAGCAGTTACTTCCCAAGGACTAGGGGGGGGACAGATACGCAGTATTTT. Translated, it gives CASSYFPRTRGGTDTQYF.

This chain joins TRBV7-9 and TRBJ2-7; tentatively, D is TRBD2 (6 bases). V lost 5 bases and J 0 bases, leaving 14 bases between the germline ends. The CDR3 runs to 15 residues. CDR1 is SEHNR, CDR2 FQNEAQ, per germline (reference sequence). CDR3 nucleotides: TGTGCCAGCAGCCGGGACTCTCGAACCTCCTACGAGCAGTACTTC. Protein sequence: CASSRDSRTSYEQYF.

In its sample, this clonotype was seen a few times. The J gene is TRBJ2-1, the V gene TRBV3-1; 8 positions match TRBD2. V lost 5 bases to trimming and J lost 0 bases; unmatched junction nucleotides: 9. The CDR3 totals 17 residues. Germline-derived CDR1 and CDR2 are LGHDT and YNNKEL (reference sequence). The CDR3 here is CASSIRTSRNSYNEQFF. For the CDR3, the DNA is TGTGCCAGCAGCATTCGGACTAGCAGGAACTCCTACAATGAGCAGTTCTTC.

The chain carries TRBV20-1 and TRBJ2-3; 10 nucleotides align to TRBD1. V was pared by 1 base and J by 3 bases, with 1 base of the junction left unmatched. In germline, CDR1 is DFQATT, CDR2 SNEGSKA (reference sequence). CDR3 size: 14 residues. The CDR3 bases are TGCAGTGCTAGAGGGACAGGGGGGACAGATACGCAGTATTTT. Encoded protein: CSARGTGGTDTQYF.

CDR3 nucleotide sequence: TGTGCCAGCAGCTTGCCTGGACAGGGCCTTGTCCCAGATACGCAGTATTTT. It codes for CASSLPGQGLVPDTQYF. The chain has TRBV5-6 and TRBJ2-3, with 8 bases matching TRBD1. The ends lost 1 base at V and 4 bases at J; junction bases unmatched: 11. The V gene's germline CDR1 is SGHDT and CDR2 YYEEEE. The CDR3 loop spans 17 amino acids.

This clonotype occurred a few times. The genes are TRBV7-8 and TRBJ1-2, with D possibly being TRBD1 (5 bases). With 6 bases removed from V and 8 bases from J, the gap between germline ends came to 22 bases. The CDR3 runs 15 residues. Germline CDR1 and CDR2: SGHVS and FQNEAQ. The CDR3 spells CASRVVGTALGGYTF. CDR3 nucleotide sequence: TGTGCCAGCAGGGTCGTCGGGACCGCTCTTGGGGGCTACACCTTC. Full variable domain (remainder filled in from reference TRBV7-8 and TRBJ1-2): GAGVSQSPRYKVAKRGQDVALRCDPISGHVSLFWYQQALGQGPEFLTYFQNEAQLDKSGLPSDRFFAERPEGSVSTLKIQRTQQEDSAVYLCASRVVGTALGGYTFGSGTRLTVV.

The chain links TRBV27 to TRBJ1-1; TRBD1 matches at 7 bases. Germline values: CDR1 MNHEY, CDR2 SMNVEV (reference sequence). V was pared by 5 bases and J by 5 bases, with 5 bases of the junction left unmatched. CDR3 length: 13 amino acids. The CDR3 loop reads CASSRQGYTEAFF. CDR3 bases: TGTGCCAGCAGTAGACAGGGATATACTGAAGCTTTCTTT.